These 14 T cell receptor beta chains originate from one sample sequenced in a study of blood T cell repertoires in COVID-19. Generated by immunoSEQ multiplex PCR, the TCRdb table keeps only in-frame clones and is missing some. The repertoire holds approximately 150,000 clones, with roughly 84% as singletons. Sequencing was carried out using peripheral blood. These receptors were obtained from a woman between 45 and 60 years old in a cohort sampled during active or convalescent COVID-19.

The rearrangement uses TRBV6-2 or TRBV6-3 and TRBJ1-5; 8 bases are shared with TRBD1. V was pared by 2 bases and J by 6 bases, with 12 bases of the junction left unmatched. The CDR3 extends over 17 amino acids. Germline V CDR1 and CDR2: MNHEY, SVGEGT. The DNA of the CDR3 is TGTGCCAGCAGTTACCCTAGACAGGGGAGTTGGTCTCAGCCCCAGCATTTT. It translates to CASSYPRQGSWSQPQHF.

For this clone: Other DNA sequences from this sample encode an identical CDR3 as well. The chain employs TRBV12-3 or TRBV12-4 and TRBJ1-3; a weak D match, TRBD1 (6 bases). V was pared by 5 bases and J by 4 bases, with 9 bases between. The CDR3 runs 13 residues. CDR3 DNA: TGTGCCAGCAGTAGAGGACAGGGAAACACCATATATTTT. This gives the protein CASSRGQGNTIYF.

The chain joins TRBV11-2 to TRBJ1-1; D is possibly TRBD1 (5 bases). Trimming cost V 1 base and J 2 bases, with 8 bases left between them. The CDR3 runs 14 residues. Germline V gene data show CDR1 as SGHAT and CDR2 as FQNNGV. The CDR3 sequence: CASSLVQGNTEAFF. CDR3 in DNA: TGTGCCAGCAGCTTAGTTCAGGGAAACACTGAAGCTTTCTTT.

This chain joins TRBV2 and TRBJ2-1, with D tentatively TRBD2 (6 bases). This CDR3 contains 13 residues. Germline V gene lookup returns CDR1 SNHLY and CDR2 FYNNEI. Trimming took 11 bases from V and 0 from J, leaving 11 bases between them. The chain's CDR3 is CAGRDFSYNEQFF. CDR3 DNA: TGTGCCGGAAGGGACTTCTCCTACAATGAGCAGTTCTTC. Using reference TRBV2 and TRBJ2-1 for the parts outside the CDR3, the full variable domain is EPEVTQTPSHQVTQMGQEVILRCVPISNHLYFYWYRQILGQKVEFLVSFYNNEISEKSEIFDDQFSVERPDGSNFTLKIRSTKLEDSAMYFCAGRDFSYNEQFFGPGTRLTVL.

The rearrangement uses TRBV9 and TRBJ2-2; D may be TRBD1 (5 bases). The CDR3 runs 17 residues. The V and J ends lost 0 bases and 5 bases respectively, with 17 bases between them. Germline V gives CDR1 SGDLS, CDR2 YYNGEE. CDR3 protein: CASSVARVQGWTGELFF. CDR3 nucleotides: TGTGCCAGCAGCGTAGCTAGGGTCCAGGGCTGGACCGGGGAGCTGTTTTTT.

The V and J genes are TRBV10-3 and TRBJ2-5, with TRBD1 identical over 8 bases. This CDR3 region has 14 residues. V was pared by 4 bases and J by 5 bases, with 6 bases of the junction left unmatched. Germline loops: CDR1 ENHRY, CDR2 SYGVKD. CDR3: CAISAQGAVETQYF. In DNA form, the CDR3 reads TGTGCCATCAGTGCTCAGGGGGCAGTGGAGACCCAGTACTTC.

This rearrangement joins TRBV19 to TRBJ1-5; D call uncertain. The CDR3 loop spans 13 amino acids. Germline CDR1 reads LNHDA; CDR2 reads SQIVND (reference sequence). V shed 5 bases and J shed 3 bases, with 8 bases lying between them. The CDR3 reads CASSQQNNQPQHF. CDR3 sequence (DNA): TGTGCCAGTAGTCAACAGAACAATCAGCCCCAGCATTTT.

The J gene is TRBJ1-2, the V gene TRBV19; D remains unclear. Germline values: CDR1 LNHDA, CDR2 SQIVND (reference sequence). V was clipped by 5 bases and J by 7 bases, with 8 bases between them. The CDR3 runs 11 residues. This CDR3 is CASSLAGGYTF. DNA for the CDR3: TGTGCCAGTAGTCTGGCAGGTGGCTACACCTTC.

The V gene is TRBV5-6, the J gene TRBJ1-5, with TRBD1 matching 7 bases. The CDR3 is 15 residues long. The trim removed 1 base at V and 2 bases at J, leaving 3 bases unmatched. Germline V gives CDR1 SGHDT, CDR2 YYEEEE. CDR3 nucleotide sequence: TGTGCCAGCAGCTTGAGGGGGCTTGGCAATCAGCCCCAGCATTTT. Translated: CASSLRGLGNQPQHF.

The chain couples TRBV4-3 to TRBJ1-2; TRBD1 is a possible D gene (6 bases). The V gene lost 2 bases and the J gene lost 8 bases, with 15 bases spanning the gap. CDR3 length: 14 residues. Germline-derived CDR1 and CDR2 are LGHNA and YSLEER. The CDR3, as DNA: TGCGCCAGCAGCCAAATAACAGGGCTTGGCGGCTACACCTTC. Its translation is CASSQITGLGGYTF.

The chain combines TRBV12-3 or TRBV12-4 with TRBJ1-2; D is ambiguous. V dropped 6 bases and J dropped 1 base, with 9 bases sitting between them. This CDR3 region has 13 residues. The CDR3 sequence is CASRDINNYGYTF. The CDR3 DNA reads TGTGCCAGCAGAGACATCAATAACTATGGCTACACCTTC.

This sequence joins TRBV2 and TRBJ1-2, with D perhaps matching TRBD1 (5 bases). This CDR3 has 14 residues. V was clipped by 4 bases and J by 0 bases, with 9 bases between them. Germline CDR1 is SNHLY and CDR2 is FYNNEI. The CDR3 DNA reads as TGTGCCAGCAGTGTCGACAGTTCTAACTATGGCTACACCTTC. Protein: CASSVDSSNYGYTF.

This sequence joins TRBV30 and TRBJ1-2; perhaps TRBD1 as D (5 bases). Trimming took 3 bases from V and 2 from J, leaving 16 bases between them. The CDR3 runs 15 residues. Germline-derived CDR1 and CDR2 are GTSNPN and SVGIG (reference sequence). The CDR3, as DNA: TGTGCCTGGAGCCTCTTCGGGGGGAAGAACTATGGCTACACCTTC. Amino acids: CAWSLFGGKNYGYTF.

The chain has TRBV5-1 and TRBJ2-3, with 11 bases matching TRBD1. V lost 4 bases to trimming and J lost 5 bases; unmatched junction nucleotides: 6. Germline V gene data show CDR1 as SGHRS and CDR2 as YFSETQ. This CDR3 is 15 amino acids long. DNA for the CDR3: TGCGCCAGCAGCCTGGGACAGGGGGTAAAAGATACGCAGTATTTT. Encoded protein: CASSLGQGVKDTQYF. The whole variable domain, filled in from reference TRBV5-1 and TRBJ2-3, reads KAGVTQTPRYLIKTRGQQVTLSCSPISGHRSVSWYQQTPGQGLQFLFEYFSETQRNKGNFPGRFSGRQFSNSRSEMNVSTLELGDSALYLCASSLGQGVKDTQYFGPGTRLTVL.